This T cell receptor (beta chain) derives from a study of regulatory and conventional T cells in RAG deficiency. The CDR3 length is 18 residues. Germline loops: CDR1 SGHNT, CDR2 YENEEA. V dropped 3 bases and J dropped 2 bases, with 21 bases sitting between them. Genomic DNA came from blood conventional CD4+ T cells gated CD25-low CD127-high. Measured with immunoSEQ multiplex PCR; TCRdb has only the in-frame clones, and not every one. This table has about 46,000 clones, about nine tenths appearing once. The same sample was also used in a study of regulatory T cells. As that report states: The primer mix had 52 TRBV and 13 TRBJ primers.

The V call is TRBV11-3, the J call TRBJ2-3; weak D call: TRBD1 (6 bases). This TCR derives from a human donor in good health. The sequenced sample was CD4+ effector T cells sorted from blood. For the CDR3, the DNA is TGTGCCAGCAGCTTTTTCCTCTGGGACACATCCTCCACAGATACGCAGTATTTT. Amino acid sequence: CASSFFLWDTSSTDTQYF.